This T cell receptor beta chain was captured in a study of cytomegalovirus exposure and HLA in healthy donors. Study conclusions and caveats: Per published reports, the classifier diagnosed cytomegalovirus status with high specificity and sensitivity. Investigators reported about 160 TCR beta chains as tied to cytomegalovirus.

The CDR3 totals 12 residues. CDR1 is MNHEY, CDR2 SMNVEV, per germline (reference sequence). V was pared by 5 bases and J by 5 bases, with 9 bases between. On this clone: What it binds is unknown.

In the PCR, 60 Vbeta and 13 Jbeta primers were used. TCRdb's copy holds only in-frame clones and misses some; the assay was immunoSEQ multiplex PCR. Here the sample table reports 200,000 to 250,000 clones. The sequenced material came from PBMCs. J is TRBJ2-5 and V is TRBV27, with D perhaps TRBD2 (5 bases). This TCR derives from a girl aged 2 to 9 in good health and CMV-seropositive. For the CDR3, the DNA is TGTGCCAGCAGTCCGGGGTGGGAGACCCAGTACTTC. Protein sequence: CASSPGWETQYF.